This TCR beta chain was sequenced in a study of cytomegalovirus exposure and HLA in healthy donors. V lost 5 bases and J lost 8; bases outside the gene matches: 9. Germline V gene lookup returns CDR1 SEHNR and CDR2 FQNEAQ (reference sequence). This CDR3 comprises 15 residues. Amplification used 60 Vbeta primers and 13 Jbeta primers. Method: immunoSEQ multiplex PCR; TCRdb's copy keeps in-frame clones and lacks some. The data contain a few hundred thousand clones, 80% to 90% of them singletons. Sequenced material: PBMCs. The clonotype comes from a man younger than 40 in good health and CMV-seronegative. The V and J genes are TRBV7-9 and TRBJ1-6; 7 nucleotides align to TRBD1. DNA of the CDR3: TGTGCCAGCAGCATCAACAGGGGTAATGATTCACCCCTCCACTTT. Amino acids: CASSINRGNDSPLHF.